The 27 T cell receptor beta chains given below trace back to one sample, sequenced in a study of CD39 and CD103 CD8 tumor-infiltrating T cells. The data were produced by immunoSEQ multiplex PCR, yet TCRdb's version contains in-frame clones alone and is incomplete. The sample contains approximately 520 clones, just under 70% of which appear only once. Sequenced input: CD39- CD103+ CD8+ T cells sorted from the tumor. Subset in this sample: CD103+CD39- single-positive CD45RA- CD8 T cells. The receptor source for this set is a human donor with ovarian cancer.

This chain uses TRBV6-5 with TRBJ1-5; D uncertain. Germline CDR1 MNHEY, CDR2 SVGAGI. This CDR3 comprises 15 residues. Trimming shortened V by 0 bases and J by 1 base, and 7 bases separated the two germline ends. CDR3 region: CASSYSVRSNQPQHF. The CDR3 DNA reads as TGTGCCAGCAGTTACTCAGTCAGAAGCAATCAGCCCCAGCATTTT.

V is TRBV19 and J is TRBJ2-1; D is possibly TRBD2 (5 bases). CDR3 size: 14 residues. The V and J ends lost 7 bases and 1 base respectively, with 11 bases between them. Germline loops: CDR1 LNHDA, CDR2 SQIVND (reference sequence). The CDR3 DNA is TGTGCCAGTAACCCGGGAAAATCCTACAATGAGCAGTTCTTC. This encodes CASNPGKSYNEQFF.

The chain recombines TRBV4-3 with TRBJ2-1; no firm D call. The germline V gene encodes CDR1 LGHNA and CDR2 YSLEER. The CDR3 consists of 13 residues. Trimming cost V 5 bases and J 8 bases, with 13 bases left between them. CDR3 protein: CASSAPGRDEQFF. CDR3 nucleotides: TGCGCCAGCAGCGCACCAGGACGGGATGAGCAGTTCTTC.

This clone has only a few counts. The chain joins TRBV4-1 to TRBJ2-7; 7 bases align to TRBD2. The J segment lost 3 bases and the V segment lost 5 bases, leaving 10 bases of the junction unmatched. CDR1 is MGHRA, CDR2 YSYEKL, per germline. CDR3 size: 15 residues. The CDR3 spells CASSVGSASGYEQYF. The CDR3 bases are TGCGCCAGCAGCGTCGGTTCGGCTAGCGGCTACGAGCAGTACTTC.

The chain is built from TRBV5-5 and TRBJ2-7; 7 nucleotides align to TRBD1. The CDR3 loop spans 15 amino acids. The V segment lost 0 bases and the J segment 2 bases; nucleotides outside the gene matches: 5. The germline V gene encodes CDR1 SGHKS and CDR2 YYEKEE (reference sequence). As DNA, the CDR3 is TGTGCCAGCAGCTTGGTGCCAGGGGGTACCTACGAGCAGTACTTC. This encodes CASSLVPGGTYEQYF.

The chain joins TRBV7-2 to TRBJ1-1; D gene uncertain. The germline gives CDR1 SGHTA, CDR2 FQGNSA. Trimming took 1 base from V and 0 from J, leaving 9 bases between them. CDR3 length: 15 residues. The chain's CDR3 is CASSLVPAMNTEAFF. The CDR3 DNA follows: TGTGCCAGCAGCTTAGTTCCTGCCATGAACACTGAAGCTTTCTTT.

This clone showed up just a few times. The CDR3 reads CASSPGQGPLYEQFF. The CDR3 nucleotides read TGCGCCAGCAGCCCGGGACAGGGACCTTTGTATGAGCAGTTCTTC. The chain uses TRBV4-1 and TRBJ2-1; 9 bases align to TRBD1. CDR3 length: 15 amino acids. Germline V gene data show CDR1 as MGHRA and CDR2 as YSYEKL. V shed 4 bases, J shed 8 bases, and the junction held 9 bases outside the gene matches.

This rearrangement joins TRBV19 to TRBJ1-5; D perhaps matches TRBD1 (6 bases). V gave up 2 bases and J gave up 6 bases, with 11 bases separating them. This CDR3 is built from 14 residues. Germline CDR1 is LNHDA and CDR2 is SQIVND (reference sequence). In DNA, the CDR3 is TGTGCCAGTAGTATATTGGAGGGGGGTCAGCCCCAGCATTTT. Its translation is CASSILEGGQPQHF. Using reference TRBV19 and TRBJ1-5 for the parts outside the CDR3, the full variable domain is DGGITQSPKYLFRKEGQNVTLSCEQNLNHDAMYWYRQDPGQGLRLIYYSQIVNDFQKGDIAEGYSVSREKKESFPLTVTSAQKNPTAFYLCASSILEGGQPQHFGDGTRLSIL.

Only a few counts were recorded for this clone. The V call is TRBV5-1, the J call TRBJ1-2; D is unresolved. The V end was cut by 2 bases, the J end by 10 bases, with 12 bases between. The CDR3 extends over 12 amino acids. Germline V gene lookup returns CDR1 SGHRS and CDR2 YFSETQ. In DNA, the CDR3 is TGCGCCAGCAGCTTCGGGCAGTCAGACTACACCTTC. This gives the protein CASSFGQSDYTF.

The gene calls are TRBV6-4 and TRBJ2-2, with a possible D match to TRBD2 (6 bases). The V and J ends lost 2 bases and 7 bases respectively, with 11 bases between them. CDR3 length: 14 amino acids. In germline, CDR1 is MRHNA, CDR2 SNTAGT. CDR3 loop: CASSDRGDFGELFF. The CDR3 DNA reads as TGTGCCAGCAGTGACCGCGGGGACTTCGGGGAGCTGTTTTTT.

This chain connects TRBV15 to TRBJ1-1, with D maybe TRBD1 (5 bases). The length of the CDR3 is 12 residues. Germline V gene lookup returns CDR1 LNHNV and CDR2 YYDKDF (reference sequence). Trimming pared 1 base from V and 6 bases from J, leaving 6 bases between. The CDR3 region has the DNA TGTGCCACCAGCAGAGGGGGGGCTGAAGCTTTCTTT. It translates to CATSRGGAEAFF.

This clone has a handful of counts. V and J are TRBV9 and TRBJ2-7; D is possibly TRBD2 (6 bases). The V and J ends lost 3 bases and 4 bases respectively, with 20 bases between them. The V gene's germline CDR1 is SGDLS and CDR2 YYNGEE. This CDR3 has 16 residues. CDR3 protein: CASSGGPETSGYEQYF. The CDR3 nucleotides read TGTGCCAGCAGCGGAGGACCTGAGACTAGTGGATACGAGCAGTACTTC.

This sequence joins TRBV5-1 and TRBJ1-1; D is perhaps TRBD1 (5 bases). This CDR3 has 15 amino acids. Trimming left V 0 bases short and J 1 base short, with 10 bases between. Germline-derived CDR1 and CDR2 are SGHRS and YFSETQ. In DNA, the CDR3 is TGCGCCAGCAGCTTGGGGGACGGAGGGAACACTGAAGCTTTCTTT. Its protein is CASSLGDGGNTEAFF.

The chain carries TRBV11-2 and TRBJ2-1; D perhaps matches TRBD2 (5 bases). V shed 6 bases and J shed 9 bases, with 24 bases lying between them. CDR1 is SGHAT, CDR2 FQNNGV, per germline. This CDR3 comprises 16 residues. The CDR3 region is CASRPPERPSNGEQFF. As DNA, the CDR3 is TGTGCCAGCAGGCCTCCGGAGCGGCCCTCGAACGGTGAGCAGTTCTTC.

This sequence joins TRBV5-8 and TRBJ1-1, with D possibly matching TRBD1 (6 bases). V was clipped by 3 bases and J by 1 base, with 10 bases between them. CDR3 size: 14 residues. Germline CDR1 reads SGHTS; CDR2 reads YDEGEE. The CDR3 nucleotides are TGTGCCAGCAGCTACAGGGTCGGGAACACTGAAGCTTTCTTT. It specifies CASSYRVGNTEAFF.

The chain couples TRBV15 to TRBJ2-1, with 7 bases matching TRBD2. Germline V gives CDR1 LNHNV, CDR2 YYDKDF (reference sequence). V trimming: 1 base; J trimming: 8 bases; junction bases outside the gene matches: 8. The CDR3 spans 15 residues. The CDR3 bases are TGTGCCACCAGCAGAGTACAGTTTAGCGGGCATGAGCAGTTCTTC. Encoded protein: CATSRVQFSGHEQFF.

V usage is TRBV10-1 and J usage is TRBJ2-3; 7 bases align to TRBD2. CDR1 and CDR2 from the germline V gene are WNHNN and SYGVQD (reference sequence). With V trimmed by 2 bases and J by 2 bases, 10 bases remained unmatched. This CDR3 is built from 17 residues. CDR3 sequence: CASSEPPGLRHTDTQYF. Here the CDR3 DNA reads TGCGCCAGCAGTGAGCCACCGGGACTAAGGCACACAGATACGCAGTATTTT.

This chain joins TRBV11-3 and TRBJ1-1, with D unresolved. The V and J ends lost 0 bases and 4 bases respectively, with 9 bases between them. Per the germline V gene, CDR1 is SGHNT and CDR2 is YENEEA. The length of the CDR3 is 14 residues. The DNA for the CDR3 is TGTGCCAGCAGCTTAGATCTAGGGAGCACTGAAGCTTTCTTT. It is translated as CASSLDLGSTEAFF.

This clone has just a few counts. The chain employs TRBV28 and TRBJ2-2, with D possibly matching TRBD1 (5 bases). The CDR3 runs to 14 residues. V lost 7 bases, J lost 2 bases, and 11 bases lay in between. CDR1 and CDR2 (germline): MDHEN, SYDVKM. The CDR3 coding sequence is TGTGCCAGCATCTTAAGGGGCAACACCGGGGAGCTGTTTTTT. Its protein is CASILRGNTGELFF.

The chain employs TRBV10-3 and TRBJ1-2, with 7 positions matching TRBD1. Germline loops: CDR1 ENHRY, CDR2 SYGVKD. V was clipped by 2 bases and J by 6 bases; unmatched bases: 15. The CDR3 consists of 17 residues. CDR3 DNA sequence: TGTGCCATCAGTGAGACGGGACAGCCATTCACCCTACATGGCTACACCTTC. Amino acids: CAISETGQPFTLHGYTF.

V and J are TRBV27 and TRBJ2-1; the D gene is possibly TRBD2 (6 bases). The CDR3 has 15 residues. The germline V gene has CDR1 MNHEY and CDR2 SMNVEV (reference sequence). The V end was cut by 0 bases, the J end by 5 bases, with 11 bases between. The CDR3 region has the DNA TGTGCCAGCAGTTTATCGTGGGGGGTTGACAATGAGCAGTTCTTC. This sequence encodes CASSLSWGVDNEQFF.

Here the CDR3 DNA reads TGCGCCAGCCGAAAAACCGTCGGGACAGGGGCCTACGAGCAGTACTTC. Translated: CASRKTVGTGAYEQYF. The chain carries TRBV5-1 and TRBJ2-5, with 10 bases that match TRBD1. The DNA end is more similar to TRBJ2-7, so the J call may be wrong. This CDR3 has 16 amino acids. Germline CDR1 SGHRS, CDR2 YFSETQ.

The chain employs TRBV7-6 and TRBJ2-7, with TRBD1 matching 7 bases. V was clipped by 4 bases and J by 2 bases; unmatched bases: 5. Germline V lookup: CDR1 SGHVS, CDR2 FNYEAQ. The CDR3 consists of 14 residues. This CDR3 reads CASSSEGQTYEQYF. CDR3 bases: TGTGCCAGCAGCTCAGAGGGACAGACCTACGAGCAGTACTTC.

V usage is TRBV11-1 and J usage is TRBJ2-3; a possible D gene is TRBD1 (6 bases). This CDR3 spans 15 amino acids. Germline lookup yields CDR1 SGHAT and CDR2 FQDESV (reference sequence). V lost 5 bases, J lost 1 base, and 13 bases lay in between. CDR3 amino acids: CASSPMGARTDTQYF. The DNA of the CDR3 is TGTGCCAGCAGCCCCATGGGGGCCCGCACAGATACGCAGTATTTT.

The rearrangement joins TRBV28 to TRBJ1-4, with 9 bases aligning to TRBD1. This CDR3 region has 20 residues. The trim removed 3 bases at V and 0 bases at J, leaving 14 bases unmatched. Germline V gene data show CDR1 as MDHEN and CDR2 as SYDVKM. CDR3 sequence: CASSFPGQGRLSATNEKLFF. The CDR3, as DNA: TGTGCCAGCAGTTTCCCGGGACAGGGTCGCCTATCGGCAACTAATGAAAAACTGTTTTTT.

The V call is TRBV5-1, the J call TRBJ2-5, with D possibly TRBD1 on 5 matching bases. The DNA end favors TRBJ2-7, so the J call may be wrong. The CDR3 sequence is 14 residues long. Germline V gene lookup returns CDR1 SGHRS and CDR2 YFSETQ. CDR3 residues: CASSDWTTSYEQYF. The CDR3 bases are TGCGCCAGCAGTGACTGGACAACCTCCTACGAGCAGTACTTC.

Relative to its sample, this clone is hyperexpanded. The rearrangement joins TRBV28 to TRBJ2-7; weak D call: TRBD2 (6 bases). From germline, CDR1 is MDHEN and CDR2 SYDVKM. The V end lost 5 bases, the J end lost 2 bases, and 19 bases lay between the germline ends. There are 16 residues in the CDR3. CDR3 sequence: CASSPPSSALTYEQYF. CDR3 in DNA: TGTGCCAGCAGTCCCCCCTCTAGCGCACTAACCTACGAGCAGTACTTC.